The TCR beta chain described here comes from a study of cytomegalovirus exposure and HLA in healthy donors. The V end lost 7 bases, the J end lost 2 bases, and 15 bases lay between the germline ends. Germline-derived CDR1 and CDR2 are SGHKS and YYEKEE (reference sequence). The CDR3 is made up of 15 amino acids. A remark on this clone: Its antigen is still unknown.

The study, taken as a whole, reports: A later analysis linked a missense DCLRE1C variant to TCR beta V- and J-gene trimming. Later on, an analysis found that several of the most significant clusters appeared to be linked to common viral pathogens, which included parvovirus B19.

PCR amplification relied on 60 Vbeta primers (plus 13 Jbeta primers). Repertoires were generated with immunoSEQ multiplex PCR, while TCRdb's copy carries only in-frame clones and drops some. This table holds approximately 180,000 clones, less than 90% found once. Sequenced material: PBMCs. The receptor comes from a girl in the first two years of life in good health and CMV-seronegative. V and J are TRBV5-5 and TRBJ2-2; TRBD1 is a possible D gene (6 bases). The CDR3, as DNA: TGTGCCAGCGTACCAACAGGGATAAACACCGGGGAGCTGTTTTTT. Amino acid sequence: CASVPTGINTGELFF.